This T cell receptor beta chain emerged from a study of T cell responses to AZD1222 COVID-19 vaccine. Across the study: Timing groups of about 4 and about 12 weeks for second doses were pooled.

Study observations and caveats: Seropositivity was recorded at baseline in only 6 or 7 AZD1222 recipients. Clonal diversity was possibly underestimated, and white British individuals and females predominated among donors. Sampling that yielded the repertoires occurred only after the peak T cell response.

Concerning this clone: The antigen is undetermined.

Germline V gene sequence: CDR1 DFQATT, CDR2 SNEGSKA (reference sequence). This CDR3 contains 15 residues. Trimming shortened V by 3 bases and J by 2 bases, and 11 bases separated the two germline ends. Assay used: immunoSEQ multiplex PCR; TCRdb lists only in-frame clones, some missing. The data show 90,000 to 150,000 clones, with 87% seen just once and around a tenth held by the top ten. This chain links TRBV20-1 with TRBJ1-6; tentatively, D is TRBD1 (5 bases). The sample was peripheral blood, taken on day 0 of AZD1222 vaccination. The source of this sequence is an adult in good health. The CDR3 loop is CSASSGGAYNSPLHF. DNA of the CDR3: TGCAGTGCTAGTAGTGGGGGGGCCTATAATTCACCCCTCCACTTT.